The 13 T cell receptor beta chains given below trace back to one sample, sequenced in a study of Ad26.COV2.S vaccination and SARS-CoV-2 variants. Only in-frame clones appear in the TCRdb table, and some are missing; sequencing was by immunoSEQ multiplex PCR. Here the sample spans under 150,000 clones, roughly 89% being singletons. Source: peripheral blood, taken after recovery from COVID-19. All receptors come from a human donor who had recovered from COVID-19.

The chain employs TRBV5-1 and TRBJ2-2; a weak D match, TRBD1 (5 bases). CDR3 size: 17 residues. Germline loops: CDR1 SGHRS, CDR2 YFSETQ. V was trimmed by 0 bases and J by 5 bases, leaving 17 bases between them. CDR3 bases: TGCGCCAGCAGCTTGGCCTTGGTTAGGGGCCCAACCGGGGAGCTGTTTTTT. Translation gives CASSLALVRGPTGELFF.

The gene calls are TRBV4-3 and TRBJ2-7; the D is unclear. From germline, CDR1 is LGHNA and CDR2 YSLEER. Trimming pared 1 base from V and 2 bases from J, leaving 12 bases between. CDR3 length equals 15 residues. Here the CDR3 DNA reads TGCGCCAGCAGCCAAGTTGTGACTGGGGCCTACGAGCAGTACTTC. It is translated as CASSQVVTGAYEQYF.

V gene TRBV7-9 combines with J gene TRBJ1-1; unclear D gene. CDR3 size: 14 residues. Germline CDR1 reads SEHNR; CDR2 reads FQNEAQ (reference sequence). The ends were cut back, 2 bases at V and 6 bases at J, with 13 bases in the middle. CDR3: CASSLIPPSPEAFF. The CDR3 DNA is TGTGCCAGCAGCTTAATTCCCCCTAGTCCTGAAGCTTTCTTT.

The chain links TRBV12-3 or TRBV12-4 to TRBJ1-6, with D hard to call. This CDR3 contains 12 residues. With 3 bases removed from V and 9 bases from J, the gap between germline ends came to 6 bases. CDR3 region: CASSFSTSPLHF. The CDR3, as DNA: TGTGCCAGCAGTTTTTCGACTTCACCCCTCCACTTT.

The chain links TRBV24-1 to TRBJ1-1; TRBD1 might be the D (5 bases). Germline CDR1 is KGHDR and CDR2 is SFDVKD. CDR3 length: 15 amino acids. Trimming stripped 7 bases from V and 1 base from J, with 15 bases between. This CDR3 is CATSESRAGNTEAFF. For the CDR3, the DNA is TGTGCCACCAGCGAGAGCAGGGCGGGGAACACTGAAGCTTTCTTT.

This CDR3 reads CASSQRTGLSYEQYF. The CDR3 region has the DNA TGCGCCAGCAGCCAACGAACGGGCCTCTCCTACGAGCAGTACTTC. The V gene is TRBV4-1, the J gene TRBJ2-7; D unresolved. Trimming removed 2 bases from V and 0 bases from J, with 11 bases in between. CDR3 length equals 15 residues. Germline V gives CDR1 MGHRA, CDR2 YSYEKL.

The rearrangement links TRBV29-1 to TRBJ2-7; D is uncertain. Looked up from germline, CDR1 is SQVTM and CDR2 is ANQGSEA. The CDR3 length is 12 residues. V was pared by 7 bases and J by 2 bases, with 12 bases between. DNA for the CDR3: TGCAGCGACCAGGTGGTTGCCTACGAGCAGTACTTC. Translating gives CSDQVVAYEQYF.

The V call is TRBV28, the J call TRBJ2-7, with D perhaps matching TRBD1 or TRBD2 (5 bases each). CDR3 length equals 12 residues. V was trimmed by 7 bases and J by 4 bases, leaving 11 bases between them. Germline CDR1 and CDR2: MDHEN and SYDVKM. This chain's CDR3 is CASNPGPYEQYF. Here the CDR3 DNA reads TGTGCCAGCAACCCGGGACCATACGAGCAGTACTTC.

The CDR3 nucleotides read TGTGCCACCAGGCTCTCAAAAGCGGGGGGGTCGTACGAGCAGTTCTTC. Amino acid sequence: CATRLSKAGGSYEQFF. The J gene is TRBJ2-1, the V gene TRBV15; the match to TRBD2 covers 10 bases. This CDR3 region has 16 residues. Germline values: CDR1 LNHNV, CDR2 YYDKDF (reference sequence). V gave up 6 bases and J gave up 10 bases; unmatched junction bases: 15.

This chain connects TRBV20-1 to TRBJ2-3; a possible D gene is TRBD2 (5 bases). Germline V gives CDR1 DFQATT, CDR2 SNEGSKA (reference sequence). The CDR3 length is 15 residues. The V end lost 3 bases, the J end lost 2 bases, and 15 bases lay between the germline ends. CDR3 loop: CSASREVTHTDTQYF. The DNA for the CDR3 is TGCAGTGCTAGTCGGGAAGTCACACACACAGATACGCAGTATTTT.

V and J are TRBV23-1 and TRBJ1-2, with TRBD1 matching 7 bases. TRBV23-1 is an open reading frame whose function is uncertain. The ends lost 2 bases at V and 4 bases at J; junction bases unmatched: 4. This CDR3 spans 14 amino acids. DNA of the CDR3: TGCGCCAGCAGTCAACCGACAGGGCCCTATGGCTACACCTTC. This translates into CASSQPTGPYGYTF.

The genes are TRBV13 and TRBJ2-2; no definite D call. The germline CDR1 and CDR2 sequences are PRHDT and FYEKMQ (reference sequence). V was trimmed by 5 bases and J by 6 bases, leaving 10 bases between them. The CDR3 is 13 residues long. CDR3 in DNA: TGTGCCAGCAGCCCCGCCGGACCCGGGGAGCTGTTTTTT. Residues: CASSPAGPGELFF.

The J gene is TRBJ2-2, the V gene TRBV11-2; 8 positions agree with TRBD1. Losses at the gene ends were 3 bases for V and 6 bases for J; bases not matched to a gene: 9. The length of the CDR3 is 16 residues. Germline V gene lookup returns CDR1 SGHAT and CDR2 FQNNGV. The CDR3 loop is CASSFTRTGTAGELFF. CDR3 DNA sequence: TGTGCCAGCAGCTTTACCCGGACAGGGACGGCCGGGGAGCTGTTTTTT.